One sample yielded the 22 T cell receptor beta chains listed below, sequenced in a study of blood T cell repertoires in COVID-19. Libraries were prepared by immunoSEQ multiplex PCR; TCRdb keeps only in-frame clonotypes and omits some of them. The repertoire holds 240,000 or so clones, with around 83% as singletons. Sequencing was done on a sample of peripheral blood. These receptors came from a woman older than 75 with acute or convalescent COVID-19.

In DNA form, the CDR3 reads TGCGCCAGCAGCTTACAGGGATACAACGAGCAGTACTTC. It is translated as CASSLQGYNEQYF. V gene TRBV5-1 combines with J gene TRBJ2-7; the D gene is possibly TRBD1 (6 bases). Germline lookup yields CDR1 SGHRS and CDR2 YFSETQ. V was shortened by 2 bases and J by 5 bases, with 11 bases between the two germline ends. CDR3 length equals 13 residues.

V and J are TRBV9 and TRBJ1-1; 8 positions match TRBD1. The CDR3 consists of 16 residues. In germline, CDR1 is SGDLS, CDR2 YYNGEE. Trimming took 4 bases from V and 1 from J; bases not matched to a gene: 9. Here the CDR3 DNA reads TGTGCCAGCAGCCCTCACGGACAGGGCCAGAACACTGAAGCTTTCTTT. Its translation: CASSPHGQGQNTEAFF.

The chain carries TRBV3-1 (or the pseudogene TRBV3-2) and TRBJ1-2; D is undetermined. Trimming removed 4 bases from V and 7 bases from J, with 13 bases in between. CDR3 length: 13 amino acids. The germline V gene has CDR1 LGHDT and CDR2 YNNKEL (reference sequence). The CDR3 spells CASSRSLGVGYTF. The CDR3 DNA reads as TGTGCCAGCAGCCGGAGTTTGGGAGTTGGCTACACCTTC.

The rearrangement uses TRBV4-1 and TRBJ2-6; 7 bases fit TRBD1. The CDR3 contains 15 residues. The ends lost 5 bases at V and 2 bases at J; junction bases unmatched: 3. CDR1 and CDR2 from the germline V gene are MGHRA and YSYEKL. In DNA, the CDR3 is TGCGCCAGCAGCGGCGACAGGGCTGGGGCCAACGTCCTGACTTTC. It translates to CASSGDRAGANVLTF.

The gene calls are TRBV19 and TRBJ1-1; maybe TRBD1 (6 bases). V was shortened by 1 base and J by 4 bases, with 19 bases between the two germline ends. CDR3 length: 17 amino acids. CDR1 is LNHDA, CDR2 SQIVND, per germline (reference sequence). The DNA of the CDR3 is TGTGCCAGTAGTATAGGCCGAGGGATTACAGGGCTCACTGAAGCTTTCTTT. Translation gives CASSIGRGITGLTEAFF.

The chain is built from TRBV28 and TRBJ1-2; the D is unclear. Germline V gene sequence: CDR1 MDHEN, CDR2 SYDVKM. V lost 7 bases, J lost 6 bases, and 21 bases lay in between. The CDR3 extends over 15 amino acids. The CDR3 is CASTSPPRQKHGYTF. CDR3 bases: TGTGCCAGCACCTCCCCCCCGCGGCAGAAGCATGGCTACACCTTC.

CDR3 in amino acids: CASSVTSGGYEQYF. The DNA of the CDR3 is TGTGCCAGTAGTGTAACTAGCGGGGGATACGAGCAGTACTTC. The chain combines TRBV19 with TRBJ2-7, with TRBD2 matching over 11 bases. V lost 5 bases, J lost 4 bases, and 4 bases stayed unmatched. CDR1 and CDR2 (germline): LNHDA, SQIVND (reference sequence). The length of the CDR3 is 14 residues.

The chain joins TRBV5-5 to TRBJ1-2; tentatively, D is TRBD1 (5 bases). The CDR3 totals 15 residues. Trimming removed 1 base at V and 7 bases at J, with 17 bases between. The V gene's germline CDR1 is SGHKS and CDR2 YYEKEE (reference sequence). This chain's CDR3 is CASSLSGTGPFGYTF. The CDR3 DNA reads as TGTGCCAGCAGCTTGAGTGGAACAGGTCCTTTTGGCTACACCTTC.

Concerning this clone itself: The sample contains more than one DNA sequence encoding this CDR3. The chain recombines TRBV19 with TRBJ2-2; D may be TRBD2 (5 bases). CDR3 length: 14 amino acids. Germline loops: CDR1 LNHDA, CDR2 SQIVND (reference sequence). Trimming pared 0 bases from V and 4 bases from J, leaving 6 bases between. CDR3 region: CASSIDRGTGELFF. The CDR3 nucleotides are TGTGCCAGTAGTATAGATCGGGGCACCGGGGAGCTGTTTTTT.

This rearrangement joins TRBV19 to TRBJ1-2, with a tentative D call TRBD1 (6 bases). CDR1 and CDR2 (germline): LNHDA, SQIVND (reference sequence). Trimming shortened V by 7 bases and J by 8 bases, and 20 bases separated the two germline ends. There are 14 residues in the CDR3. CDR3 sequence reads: CASKEQGQSSGYTF. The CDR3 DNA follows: TGTGCCAGTAAGGAACAGGGCCAGTCTTCCGGCTACACCTTC.

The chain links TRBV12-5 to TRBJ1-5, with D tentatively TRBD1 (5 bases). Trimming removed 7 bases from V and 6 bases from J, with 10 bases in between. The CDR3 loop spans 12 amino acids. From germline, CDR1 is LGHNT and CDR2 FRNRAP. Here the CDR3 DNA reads TGTGCTAGTGCAATAGGGGCTCAGCCCCAGCATTTT. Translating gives CASAIGAQPQHF.

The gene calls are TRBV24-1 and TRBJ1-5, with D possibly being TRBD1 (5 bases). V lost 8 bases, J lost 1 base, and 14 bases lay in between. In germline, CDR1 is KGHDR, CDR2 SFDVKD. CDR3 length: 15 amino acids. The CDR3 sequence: CATIRRGLSNQPQHF. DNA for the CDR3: TGTGCCACCATCAGACGGGGGTTAAGCAATCAGCCCCAGCATTTT.

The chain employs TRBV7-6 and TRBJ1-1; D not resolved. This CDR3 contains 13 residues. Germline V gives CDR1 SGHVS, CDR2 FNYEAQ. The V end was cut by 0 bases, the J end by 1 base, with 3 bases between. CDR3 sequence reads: CASSLAANTEAFF. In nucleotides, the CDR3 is TGTGCCAGCAGCTTAGCGGCGAACACTGAAGCTTTCTTT.

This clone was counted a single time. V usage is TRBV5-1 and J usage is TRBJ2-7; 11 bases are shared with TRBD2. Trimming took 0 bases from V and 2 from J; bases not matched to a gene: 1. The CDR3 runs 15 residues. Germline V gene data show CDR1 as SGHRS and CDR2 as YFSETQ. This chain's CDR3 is CASSLGLAGPYEQYF. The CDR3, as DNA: TGCGCCAGCAGCTTGGGACTAGCGGGGCCCTACGAGCAGTACTTC.

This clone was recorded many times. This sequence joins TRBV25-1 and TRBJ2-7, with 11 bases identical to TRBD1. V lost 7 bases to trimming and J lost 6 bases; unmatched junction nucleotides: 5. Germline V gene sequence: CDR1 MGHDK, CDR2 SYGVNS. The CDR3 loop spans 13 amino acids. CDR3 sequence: CASMEDRGLEQYF. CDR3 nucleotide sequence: TGTGCCAGCATGGAGGACAGGGGGCTCGAGCAGTACTTC.

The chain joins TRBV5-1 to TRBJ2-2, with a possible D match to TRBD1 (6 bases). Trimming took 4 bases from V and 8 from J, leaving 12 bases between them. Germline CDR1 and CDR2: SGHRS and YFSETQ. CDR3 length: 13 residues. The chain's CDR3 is CASSPEQGGELFF. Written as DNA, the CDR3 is TGCGCCAGCAGCCCTGAACAGGGAGGGGAGCTGTTTTTT.

The DNA for the CDR3 is TGTGCCTGGAACCGACAGGGAAAGACTGAGCAGTTCTTC. Its translation: CAWNRQGKTEQFF. The V gene is TRBV30, the J gene TRBJ2-1; 7 nucleotides line up with TRBD1. Germline CDR1 and CDR2: GTSNPN and SVGIG (reference sequence). This CDR3 comprises 13 residues. Trimming removed 4 bases from V and 9 bases from J; junction bases left unmatched: 9. The full variable domain, with the rest looked up from reference TRBV30 and TRBJ2-1, is SQTIHQWPATLVQPVGSPLSLECTVEGTSNPNLYWYRQAAGRGLQLLFYSVGIGQISSEVPQNLSASRPQDRQFILSSKKLLLSDSGFYLCAWNRQGKTEQFFGPGTRLTVL.

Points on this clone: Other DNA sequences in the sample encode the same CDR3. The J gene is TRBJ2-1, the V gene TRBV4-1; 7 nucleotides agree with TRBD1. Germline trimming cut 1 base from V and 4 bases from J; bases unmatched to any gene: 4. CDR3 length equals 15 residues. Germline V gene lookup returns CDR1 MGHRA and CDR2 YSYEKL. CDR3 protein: CASSQGGQTYNEQFF. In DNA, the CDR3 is TGCGCCAGCAGCCAAGGGGGACAGACATACAATGAGCAGTTCTTC.

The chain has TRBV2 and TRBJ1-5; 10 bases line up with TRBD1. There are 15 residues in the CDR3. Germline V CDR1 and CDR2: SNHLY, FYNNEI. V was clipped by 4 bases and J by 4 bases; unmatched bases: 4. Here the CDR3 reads CASSGPGQGNQPQHF. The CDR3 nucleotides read TGTGCCAGCAGTGGACCGGGACAGGGGAATCAGCCCCAGCATTTT.

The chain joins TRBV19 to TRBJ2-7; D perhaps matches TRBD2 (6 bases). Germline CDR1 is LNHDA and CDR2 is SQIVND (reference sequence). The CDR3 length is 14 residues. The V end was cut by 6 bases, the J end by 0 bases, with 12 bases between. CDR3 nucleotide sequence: TGTGCCAGTAGCCCGGACGGGAGCTCCTACGAGCAGTACTTC. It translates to CASSPDGSSYEQYF.

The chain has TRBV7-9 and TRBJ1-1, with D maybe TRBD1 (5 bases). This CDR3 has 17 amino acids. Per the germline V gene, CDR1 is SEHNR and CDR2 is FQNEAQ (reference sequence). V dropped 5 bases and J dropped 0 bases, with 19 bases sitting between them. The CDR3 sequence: CASSPRGRGGMNTEAFF. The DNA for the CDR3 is TGTGCCAGCAGCCCTAGGGGAAGAGGTGGGATGAACACTGAAGCTTTCTTT.

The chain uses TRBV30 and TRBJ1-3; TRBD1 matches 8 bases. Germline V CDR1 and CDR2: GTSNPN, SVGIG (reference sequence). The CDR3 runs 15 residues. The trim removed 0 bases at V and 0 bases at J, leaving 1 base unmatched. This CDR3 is CAWSVGQASGNTIYF. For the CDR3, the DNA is TGTGCCTGGAGTGTGGGACAGGCCTCTGGAAACACCATATATTTT.